This TCR beta chain was captured by sequencing in a study of T cell responses to AZD1222 COVID-19 vaccine. The V end lost 0 bases, the J end lost 6 bases, and 8 bases lay between the germline ends. CDR3 size: 13 residues. Concerning this clone itself: As yet, its antigen is unknown.

Some clones are missing from TCRdb's copy, which holds only in-frame ones; the method was immunoSEQ multiplex PCR. The data hold approximately 60,000 clones, with more than 80% observed a single time. Findings and caveats of the study: At 160-218 and 743-854, vaccine-associated CD4 TCRs were dominant, and they spanned spike. The study reported that nearly half of spike-specific TCRs target unmutated variant regions. Repertoires were collected only later (after the peak T cell response had occurred). Females outnumbered males among donors, who were mostly white British; clonal diversity was possibly underestimated.

The material was peripheral blood, obtained on day 0 of MenACWY control vaccination. This chain joins TRBV12-3 or TRBV12-4 and TRBJ1-1, with no clear D. The receptor was derived from an adult in good health. The CDR3 region has the DNA TGTGCCAGCAGTTTAGCGGGGAAACCTGAAGCTTTCTTT. It translates to CASSLAGKPEAFF.